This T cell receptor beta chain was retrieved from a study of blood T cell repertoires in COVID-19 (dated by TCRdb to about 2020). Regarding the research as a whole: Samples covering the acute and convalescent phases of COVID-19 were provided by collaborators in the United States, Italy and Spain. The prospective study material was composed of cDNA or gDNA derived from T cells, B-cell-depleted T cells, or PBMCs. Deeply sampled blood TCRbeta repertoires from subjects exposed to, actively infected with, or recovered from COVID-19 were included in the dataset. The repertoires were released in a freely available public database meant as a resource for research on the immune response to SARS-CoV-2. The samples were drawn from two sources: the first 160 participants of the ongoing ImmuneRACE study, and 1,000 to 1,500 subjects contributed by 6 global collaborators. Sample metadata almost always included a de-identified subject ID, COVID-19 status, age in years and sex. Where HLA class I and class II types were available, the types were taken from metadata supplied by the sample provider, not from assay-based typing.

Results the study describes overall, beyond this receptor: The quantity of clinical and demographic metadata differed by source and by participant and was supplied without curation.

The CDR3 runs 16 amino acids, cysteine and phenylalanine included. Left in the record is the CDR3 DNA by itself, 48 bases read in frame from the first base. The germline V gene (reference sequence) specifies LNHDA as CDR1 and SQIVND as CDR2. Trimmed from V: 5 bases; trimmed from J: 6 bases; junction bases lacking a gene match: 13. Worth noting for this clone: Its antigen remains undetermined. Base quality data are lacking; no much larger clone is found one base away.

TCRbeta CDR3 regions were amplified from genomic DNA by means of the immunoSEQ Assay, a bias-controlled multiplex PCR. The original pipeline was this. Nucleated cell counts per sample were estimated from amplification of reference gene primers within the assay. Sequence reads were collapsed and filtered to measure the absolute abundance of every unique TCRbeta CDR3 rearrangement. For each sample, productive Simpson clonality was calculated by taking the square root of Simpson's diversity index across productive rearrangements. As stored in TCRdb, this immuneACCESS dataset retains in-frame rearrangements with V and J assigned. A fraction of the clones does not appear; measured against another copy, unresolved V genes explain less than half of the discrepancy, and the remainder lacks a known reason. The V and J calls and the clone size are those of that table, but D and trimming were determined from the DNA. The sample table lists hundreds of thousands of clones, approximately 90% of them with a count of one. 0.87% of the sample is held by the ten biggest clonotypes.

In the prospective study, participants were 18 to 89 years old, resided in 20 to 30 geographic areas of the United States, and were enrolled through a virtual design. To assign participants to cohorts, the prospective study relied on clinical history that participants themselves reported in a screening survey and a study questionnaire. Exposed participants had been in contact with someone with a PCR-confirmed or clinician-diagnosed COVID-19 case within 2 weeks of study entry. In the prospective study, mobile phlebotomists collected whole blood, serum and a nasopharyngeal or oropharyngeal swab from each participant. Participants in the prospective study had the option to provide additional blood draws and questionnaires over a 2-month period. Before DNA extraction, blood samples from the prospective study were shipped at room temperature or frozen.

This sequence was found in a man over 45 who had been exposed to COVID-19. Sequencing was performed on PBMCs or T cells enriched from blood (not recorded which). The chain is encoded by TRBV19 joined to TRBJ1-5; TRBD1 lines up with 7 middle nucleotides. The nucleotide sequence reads TGTGCCAGTAGTCTATCAACACAGGGGAGCGGTCAGCCCCAGCATTTT. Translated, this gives CASSLSTQGSGQPQHF. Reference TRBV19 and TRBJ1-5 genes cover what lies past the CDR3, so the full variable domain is DGGITQSPKYLFRKEGQNVTLSCEQNLNHDAMYWYRQDPGQGLRLIYYSQIVNDFQKGDIAEGYSVSREKKESFPLTVTSAQKNPTAFYLCASSLSTQGSGQPQHFGDGTRLSIL.